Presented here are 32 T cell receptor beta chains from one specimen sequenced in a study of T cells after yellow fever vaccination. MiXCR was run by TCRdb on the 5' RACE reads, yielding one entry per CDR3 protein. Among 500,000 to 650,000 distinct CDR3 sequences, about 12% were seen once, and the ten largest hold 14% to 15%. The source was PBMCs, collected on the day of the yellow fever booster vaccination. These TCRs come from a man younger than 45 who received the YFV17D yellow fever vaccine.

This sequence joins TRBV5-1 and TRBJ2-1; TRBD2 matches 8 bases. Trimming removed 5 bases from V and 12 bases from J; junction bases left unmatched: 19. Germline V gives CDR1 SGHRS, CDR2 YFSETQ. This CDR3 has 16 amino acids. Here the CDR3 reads CASRGLDSGAVQAQFF. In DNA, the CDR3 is TGCGCCAGCAGGGGGTTGGATAGCGGGGCCGTCCAGGCGCAGTTCTTC.

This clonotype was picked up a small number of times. The CDR3 DNA is TGCAGCGTGACAGGCCGAATGTACCAAGAGACCCAGTACTTC. Protein sequence: CSVTGRMYQETQYF. The chain joins TRBV29-1 to TRBJ2-5; tentative D call: TRBD1 (6 bases). CDR1 is SQVTM, CDR2 ANQGSEA, per germline. Trimming stripped 6 bases from V and 0 bases from J, with 14 bases between. This CDR3 contains 14 residues.

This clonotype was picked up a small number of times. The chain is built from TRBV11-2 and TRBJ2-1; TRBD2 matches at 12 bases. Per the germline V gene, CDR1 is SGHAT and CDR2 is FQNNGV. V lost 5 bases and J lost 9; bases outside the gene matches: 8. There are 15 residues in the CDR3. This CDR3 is CASSQSLAGGVEQFF. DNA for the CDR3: TGTGCCAGCAGCCAATCCCTAGCGGGAGGGGTTGAGCAGTTCTTC.

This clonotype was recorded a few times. The CDR3 nucleotides read TGTGCCAGCAGTTTGACGGGGACTAGCGGATACGAGCAGTACTTC. Encoded protein: CASSLTGTSGYEQYF. The V call is TRBV27, the J call TRBJ2-7; 11 bases match TRBD2. The CDR3 extends over 15 amino acids. Germline CDR1 MNHEY, CDR2 SMNVEV (reference sequence). The trim removed 3 bases at V and 4 bases at J, leaving 5 bases unmatched.

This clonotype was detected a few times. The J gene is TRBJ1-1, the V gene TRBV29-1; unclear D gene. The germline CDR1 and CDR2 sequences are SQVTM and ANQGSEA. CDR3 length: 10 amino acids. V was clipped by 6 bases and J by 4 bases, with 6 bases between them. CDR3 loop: CSVLGTEAFF. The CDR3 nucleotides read TGCAGCGTACTGGGCACTGAAGCTTTCTTT.

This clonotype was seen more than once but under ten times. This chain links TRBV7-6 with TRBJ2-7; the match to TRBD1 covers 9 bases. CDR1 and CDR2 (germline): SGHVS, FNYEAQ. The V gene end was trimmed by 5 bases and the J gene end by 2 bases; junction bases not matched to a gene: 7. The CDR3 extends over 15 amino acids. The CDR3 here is CASSPETGGTYEQYF. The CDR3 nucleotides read TGTGCCAGCAGCCCCGAGACAGGGGGGACCTACGAGCAGTACTTC.

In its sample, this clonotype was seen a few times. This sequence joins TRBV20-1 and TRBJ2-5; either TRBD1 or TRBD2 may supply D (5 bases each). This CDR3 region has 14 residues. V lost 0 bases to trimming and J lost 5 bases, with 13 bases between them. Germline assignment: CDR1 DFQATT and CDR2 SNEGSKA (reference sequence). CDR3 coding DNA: TGCAGTGCTAGAGATCTCGCTGGGGGTGAGACCCAGTACTTC. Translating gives CSARDLAGGETQYF.

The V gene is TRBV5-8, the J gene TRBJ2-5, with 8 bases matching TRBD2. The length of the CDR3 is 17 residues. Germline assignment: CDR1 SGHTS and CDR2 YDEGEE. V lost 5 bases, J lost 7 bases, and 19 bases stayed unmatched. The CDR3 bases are TGTGCCAGCAGGCCCCGTCGGCGGAGCGGGAGTGACGGGACCCAGTACTTC. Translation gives CASRPRRRSGSDGTQYF.

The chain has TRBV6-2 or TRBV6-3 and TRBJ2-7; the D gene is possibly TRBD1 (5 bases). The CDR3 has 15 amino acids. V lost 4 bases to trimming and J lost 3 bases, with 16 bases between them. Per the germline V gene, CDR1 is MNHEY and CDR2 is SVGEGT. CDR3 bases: TGTGCCAGCAGTTCAGCTGGGGCCGGAGTCTACGAGCAGTACTTC. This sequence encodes CASSSAGAGVYEQYF.

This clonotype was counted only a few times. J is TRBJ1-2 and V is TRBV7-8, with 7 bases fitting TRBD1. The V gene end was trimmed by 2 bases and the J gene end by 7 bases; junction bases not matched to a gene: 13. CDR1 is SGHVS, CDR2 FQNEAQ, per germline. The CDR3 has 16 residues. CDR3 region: CASSLTSEGARLGYTF. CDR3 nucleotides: TGTGCCAGCAGCTTAACCTCAGAGGGGGCTAGGCTTGGCTACACCTTC.

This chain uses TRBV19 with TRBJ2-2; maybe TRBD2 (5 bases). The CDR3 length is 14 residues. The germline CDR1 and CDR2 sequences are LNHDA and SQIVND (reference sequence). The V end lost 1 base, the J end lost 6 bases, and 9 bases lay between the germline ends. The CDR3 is CASSIGGIPGELFF. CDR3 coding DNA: TGTGCCAGTAGTATAGGAGGGATACCCGGGGAGCTGTTTTTT.

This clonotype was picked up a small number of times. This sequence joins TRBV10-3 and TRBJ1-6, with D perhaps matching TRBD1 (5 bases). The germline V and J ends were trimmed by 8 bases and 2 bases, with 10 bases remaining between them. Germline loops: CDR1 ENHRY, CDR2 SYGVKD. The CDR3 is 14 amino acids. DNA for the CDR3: TGTGCCATCGGGGGGGACGCCTATAATTCACCCCTCCACTTT. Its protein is CAIGGDAYNSPLHF.

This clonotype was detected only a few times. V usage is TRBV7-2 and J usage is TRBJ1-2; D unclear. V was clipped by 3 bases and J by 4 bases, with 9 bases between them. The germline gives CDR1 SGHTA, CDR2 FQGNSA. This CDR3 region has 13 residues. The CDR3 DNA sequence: TGTGCCAGCAGCTTCTGGGCGGGCTATGGCTACACCTTC. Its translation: CASSFWAGYGYTF. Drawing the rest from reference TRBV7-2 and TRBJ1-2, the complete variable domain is GAGVSQSPSNKVTEKGKDVELRCDPISGHTALYWYRQSLGQGLEFLIYFQGNSAPDKSGLPSDRFSAERTGGSVSTLTIQRTQQEDSAVYLCASSFWAGYGYTFGSGTRLTVV.

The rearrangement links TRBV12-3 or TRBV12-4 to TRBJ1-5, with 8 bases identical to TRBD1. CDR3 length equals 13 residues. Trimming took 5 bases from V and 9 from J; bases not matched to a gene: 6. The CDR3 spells CASSLQGGGPQHF. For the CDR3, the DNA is TGTGCCAGCAGTCTACAGGGGGGGGGGCCCCAGCATTTT.

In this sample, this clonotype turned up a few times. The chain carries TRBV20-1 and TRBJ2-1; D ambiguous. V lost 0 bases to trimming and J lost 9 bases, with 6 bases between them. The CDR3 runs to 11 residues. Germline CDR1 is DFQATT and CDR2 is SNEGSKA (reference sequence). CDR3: CSARDQVEQFF. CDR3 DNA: TGCAGTGCTAGAGATCAAGTTGAGCAGTTCTTC.

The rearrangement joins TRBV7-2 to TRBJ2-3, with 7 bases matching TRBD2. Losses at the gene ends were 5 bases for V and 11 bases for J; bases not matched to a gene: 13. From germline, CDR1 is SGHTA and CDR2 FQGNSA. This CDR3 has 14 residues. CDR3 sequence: CASSAQQPGGEQYF. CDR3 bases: TGTGCCAGCAGCGCCCAGCAACCGGGAGGCGAGCAGTATTTT.

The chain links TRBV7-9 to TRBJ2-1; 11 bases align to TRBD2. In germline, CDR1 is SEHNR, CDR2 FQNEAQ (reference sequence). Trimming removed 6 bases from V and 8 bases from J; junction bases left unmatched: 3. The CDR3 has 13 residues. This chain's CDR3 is CASSLGLADEQFF. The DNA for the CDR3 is TGTGCCAGCAGTTTGGGACTAGCGGATGAGCAGTTCTTC.

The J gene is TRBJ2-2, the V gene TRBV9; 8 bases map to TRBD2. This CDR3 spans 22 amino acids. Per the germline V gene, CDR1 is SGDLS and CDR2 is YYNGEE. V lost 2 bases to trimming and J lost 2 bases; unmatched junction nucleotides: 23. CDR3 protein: CASSVRKVRRELADENTGELFF. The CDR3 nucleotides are TGTGCCAGCAGCGTCAGGAAAGTGCGGCGTGAACTAGCGGATGAAAACACCGGGGAGCTGTTTTTT.

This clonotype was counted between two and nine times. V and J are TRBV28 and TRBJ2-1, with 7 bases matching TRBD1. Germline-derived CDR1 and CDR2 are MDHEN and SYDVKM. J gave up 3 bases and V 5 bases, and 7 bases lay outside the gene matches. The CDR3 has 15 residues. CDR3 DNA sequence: TGTGCCAGCAGTCCGACAGGGCTTTACTACAATGAGCAGTTCTTC. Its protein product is CASSPTGLYYNEQFF.

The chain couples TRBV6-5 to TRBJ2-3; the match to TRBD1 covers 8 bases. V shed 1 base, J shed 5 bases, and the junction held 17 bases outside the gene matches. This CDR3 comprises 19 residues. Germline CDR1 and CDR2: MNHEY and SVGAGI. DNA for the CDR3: TGTGCCAGCAGTTACTTTTCGAGTCGTCGGGACAGGTTTGGAGATACGCAGTATTTT. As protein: CASSYFSSRRDRFGDTQYF.

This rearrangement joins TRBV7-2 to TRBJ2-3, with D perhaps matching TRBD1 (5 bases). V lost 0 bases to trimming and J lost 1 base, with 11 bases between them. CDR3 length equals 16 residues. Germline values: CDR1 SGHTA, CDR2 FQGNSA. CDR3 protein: CASSLARQKGTDTQYF. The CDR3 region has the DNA TGTGCCAGCAGCTTAGCTCGACAGAAAGGCACAGATACGCAGTATTTT.

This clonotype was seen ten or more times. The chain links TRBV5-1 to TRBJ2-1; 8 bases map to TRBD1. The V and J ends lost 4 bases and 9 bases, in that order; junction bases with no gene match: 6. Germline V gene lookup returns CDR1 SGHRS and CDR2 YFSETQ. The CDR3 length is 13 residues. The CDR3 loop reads CASSGGQVLEQFF. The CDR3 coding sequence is TGCGCCAGCAGCGGGGGACAGGTCCTTGAGCAGTTCTTC.

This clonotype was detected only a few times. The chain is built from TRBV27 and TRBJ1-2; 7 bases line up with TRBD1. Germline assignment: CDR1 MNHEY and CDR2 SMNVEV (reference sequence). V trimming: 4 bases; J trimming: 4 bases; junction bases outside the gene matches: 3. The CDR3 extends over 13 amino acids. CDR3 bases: TGTGCCAGCAGTTACCGGACAGGCTATGGCTACACCTTC. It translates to CASSYRTGYGYTF.

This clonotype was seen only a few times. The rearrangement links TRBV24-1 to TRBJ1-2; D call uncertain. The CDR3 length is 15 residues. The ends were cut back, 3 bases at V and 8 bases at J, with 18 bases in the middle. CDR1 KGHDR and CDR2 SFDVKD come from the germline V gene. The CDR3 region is CATSDTTTYNEGYTF. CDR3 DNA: TGTGCCACCAGTGATACCACAACCTACAATGAAGGCTACACCTTC.

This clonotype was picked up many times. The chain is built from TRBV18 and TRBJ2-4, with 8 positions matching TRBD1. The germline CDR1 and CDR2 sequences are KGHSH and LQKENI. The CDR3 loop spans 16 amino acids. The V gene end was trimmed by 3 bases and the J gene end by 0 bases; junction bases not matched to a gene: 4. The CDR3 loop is CASSPGQGLAKNIQYF. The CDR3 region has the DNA TGTGCCAGCTCACCCGGACAGGGCCTAGCCAAAAACATTCAGTACTTC.

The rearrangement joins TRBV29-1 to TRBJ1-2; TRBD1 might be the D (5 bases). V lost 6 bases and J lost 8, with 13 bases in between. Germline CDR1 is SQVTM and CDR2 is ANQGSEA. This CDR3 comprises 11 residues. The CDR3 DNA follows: TGCAGCGTCCTCAGGGATGGCGGCTACACCTTC. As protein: CSVLRDGGYTF.

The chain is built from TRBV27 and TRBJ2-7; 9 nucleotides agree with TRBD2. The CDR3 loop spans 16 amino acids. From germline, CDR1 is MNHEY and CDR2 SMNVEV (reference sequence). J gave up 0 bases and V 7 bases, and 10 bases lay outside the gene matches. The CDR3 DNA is TGTGCCAGCAAATCCCCGGGACTAGCAAGCTCCTACGAGCAGTACTTC. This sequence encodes CASKSPGLASSYEQYF.

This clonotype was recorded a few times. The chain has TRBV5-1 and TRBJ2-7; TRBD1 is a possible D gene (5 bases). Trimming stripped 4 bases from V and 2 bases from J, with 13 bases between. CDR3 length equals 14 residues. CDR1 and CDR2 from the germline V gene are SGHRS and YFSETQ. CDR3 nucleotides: TGCGCCAGCAGCCCGTCAGGGATCACCTACGAGCAGTACTTC. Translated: CASSPSGITYEQYF.

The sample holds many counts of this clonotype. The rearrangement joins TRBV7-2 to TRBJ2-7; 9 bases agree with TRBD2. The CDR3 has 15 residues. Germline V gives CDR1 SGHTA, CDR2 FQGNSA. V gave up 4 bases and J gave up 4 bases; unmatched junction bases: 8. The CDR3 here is CASSSFSGRDYEQYF. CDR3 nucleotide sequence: TGTGCCAGCAGCTCCTTTAGCGGGAGAGATTACGAGCAGTACTTC.

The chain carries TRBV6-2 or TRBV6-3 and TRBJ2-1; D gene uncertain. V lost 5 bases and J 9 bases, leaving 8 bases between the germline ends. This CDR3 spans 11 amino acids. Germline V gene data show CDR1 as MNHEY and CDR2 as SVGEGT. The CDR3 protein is CASSRAAEQFF. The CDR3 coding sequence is TGTGCCAGCAGTCGGGCAGCTGAGCAGTTCTTC.

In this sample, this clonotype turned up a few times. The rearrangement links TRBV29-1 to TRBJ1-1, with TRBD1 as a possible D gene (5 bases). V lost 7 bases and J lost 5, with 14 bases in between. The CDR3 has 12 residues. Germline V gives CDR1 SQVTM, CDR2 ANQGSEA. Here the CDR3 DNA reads TGCAGCGGTCTGCTGGGGGTAACTGAAGCTTTCTTT. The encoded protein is CSGLLGVTEAFF.

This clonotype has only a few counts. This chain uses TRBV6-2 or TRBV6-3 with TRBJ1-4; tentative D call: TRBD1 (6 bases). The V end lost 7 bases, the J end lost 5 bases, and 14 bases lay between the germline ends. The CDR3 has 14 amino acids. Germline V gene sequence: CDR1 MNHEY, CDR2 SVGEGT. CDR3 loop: CASTRSGTNEKLFF. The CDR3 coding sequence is TGTGCCAGCACCAGGTCGGGGACAAATGAAAAACTGTTTTTT.